The TCR beta chain described here comes from a study of cytomegalovirus exposure and HLA in healthy donors. Findings of the study overall: By HLA locus, TCR association rates varied in a later analysis, with DRB1 showing the most and HLA-C the fewest.

Both 60 Vbeta primers and 13 Jbeta primers went into the PCR. Only in-frame clones appear in the TCRdb table, and some are missing; sequencing was by immunoSEQ multiplex PCR. The sample has 150,000 to 200,000 clones; roughly 82% are singletons. There are 14 residues in the CDR3. V dropped 7 bases and J dropped 5; count of bases not matched to a gene: 4. Germline CDR1 and CDR2: MNHNS and SASEGT. Note on this clone: Its antigen is unidentified.

The receptor was isolated from a man aged 50 to 59 in good health and CMV-seropositive. The sequencing sample was made of PBMCs. The chain combines TRBV6-1 with TRBJ1-6; 8 bases align to TRBD1. The chain's CDR3 is CASITTGDNSPLHF. DNA for the CDR3: TGTGCCAGCATTACGACAGGGGATAATTCACCCCTCCACTTT.